The present TCR beta chain was sequenced within a study of response to subunit inactivated influenza vaccine. TCRdb redid the calling of the RT-PCR reads with MiXCR, one entry per CDR3 protein. Of hundreds of thousands of distinct CDR3 sequences in the sample, roughly 8.2% were seen once. Regarding the study as a whole: There was a suggestion from the authors that each seasonal influenza vaccination recruits few new T cells.

Germline loops: CDR1 SEHNR, CDR2 FQNEAQ (reference sequence). CDR3 size: 15 residues. Losses at the gene ends were 5 bases for V and 0 bases for J; bases not matched to a gene: 5. This clonotype came up a few times. Its antigen is unidentified. The sequences come from PBMCs from blood, collected less than 30 months after vaccination. The chain couples TRBV7-9 to TRBJ2-3, with 7 bases lining up with TRBD1. The sequence came from a man between 50 and 69 years old who received an inactivated influenza vaccine. The CDR3 spells CASSQGQISTDTQYF. As DNA, the CDR3 is TGTGCCAGCAGCCAGGGACAGATTAGCACAGATACGCAGTATTTT.